These 20 T cell receptor beta chains were sequenced from one sample in a study of T cells in women clearing cervical HPV infection. Clones were read by immunoSEQ multiplex PCR, and TCRdb kept only the in-frame ones, dropping some. The table for this sample gives tens of thousands of clones. Sample: blood buffy coat. These receptors all come from a woman aged 18 to 75 with a cervical HPV16 infection that either progressed to CIN3+ or cleared (not recorded which).

Worth noting for this clone: The read falls 3 residues short of the CDR3 end, and the missing part is taken from the germline J gene. The V and J genes are TRBV28 and TRBJ2-1; 9 bases are shared with TRBD2. The trim removed 3 bases at V and 4 bases at J, leaving 4 bases unmatched. Per the germline V gene, CDR1 is MDHEN and CDR2 is SYDVKM. The CDR3 has 15 residues. CDR3 DNA (partial): TGTGCCAGCAGTTTGGGGCTAGCGGGGTACAATGAG. Protein product: CASSLGLAGYNE. The whole CDR3 protein reads CASSLGLAGYNEQFF.

Of note for this clone: The read ends 3 residues before the CDR3 terminus; that terminus is restored from the germline J gene. V and J are TRBV5-1 and TRBJ2-7; 8 bases agree with TRBD2. Germline CDR1 reads SGHRS; CDR2 reads YFSETQ. The CDR3 sequence is 17 residues long. V lost 1 base to trimming and J lost 6 bases; unmatched junction nucleotides: 15. CDR3 bases read: TGCGCCAGCAGCTTGCCCGGGGGGGCCTTCGGGGGTGGCGAG. Translating gives CASSLPGGAFGGGE. The entire CDR3 reads CASSLPGGAFGGGEQYF. The full variable domain, in which reference TRBV5-1 and TRBJ2-7 provide the parts outside the CDR3, is KAGVTQTPRYLIKTRGQQVTLSCSPISGHRSVSWYQQTPGQGLQFLFEYFSETQRNKGNFPGRFSGRQFSNSRSEMNVSTLELGDSALYLCASSLPGGAFGGGEQYFGPGTRLTVT.

As for this clone: The CDR3 goes on 3 residues after the read ends, and that part is filled in from the germline J gene. This sample also contains other DNA sequences that code for the same CDR3. J is TRBJ1-3 and V is TRBV5-1, with D perhaps TRBD1 (6 bases). The V and J ends lost 0 bases and 0 bases respectively, with 10 bases between them. This CDR3 comprises 16 residues. Per germline, CDR1 SGHRS and CDR2 YFSETQ. This CDR3 reads CASSLAGHNSGNTIYF. The part of the CDR3 DNA that was read is TGCGCCAGCAGCTTGGCGGGACACAACTCTGGAAACACC. The whole variable domain, filled in from reference TRBV5-1 and TRBJ1-3, reads KAGVTQTPRYLIKTRGQQVTLSCSPISGHRSVSWYQQTPGQGLQFLFEYFSETQRNKGNFPGRFSGRQFSNSRSEMNVSTLELGDSALYLCASSLAGHNSGNTIYFGEGSWLTVV.

This CDR3 is CASWRASSSYNSPLHF. The covered CDR3 bases are TGTGCCAGTTGGAGGGCCTCCAGCTCCTATAATTCACCC. The chain recombines TRBV19 with TRBJ1-6; D gene unclear. The DNA ends 3 residues before the CDR3 does, and the rest of the CDR3 is filled in from the germline J gene. Germline V gives CDR1 LNHDA, CDR2 SQIVND (reference sequence). The CDR3 has 16 residues. Trimming removed 8 bases at V and 0 bases at J, with 14 bases between.

With regard to this clone: The read halts 3 residues ahead of the CDR3 end, with the missing end drawn from the germline J gene. The chain couples TRBV7-6 to TRBJ2-3; D not resolved. CDR1 and CDR2 (germline): SGHVS, FNYEAQ. Trimming left V 5 bases short and J 5 bases short, with 17 bases between. This CDR3 has 15 residues. Here the CDR3 reads CASSRSDLPKDTQYF. The CDR3 bases that were read are TGTGCCAGCAGCCGGAGCGACTTACCGAAAGATACG. Complete variable domain (other parts from reference TRBV7-6 and TRBJ2-3): GAGVSQSPRYKVTKRGQDVALRCDPISGHVSLYWYRQALGQGPEFLTYFNYEAQQDKSGLPNDRFSAERPEGSISTLTIQRTEQRDSAMYRCASSRSDLPKDTQYFGPGTRLTVL.

Of note for this clone: The CDR3 extends 3 residues past the end of the read, so its final part is completed from the germline J gene. This chain connects TRBV20-1 to TRBJ1-6, with TRBD1 identical over 11 bases. The CDR3 loop spans 15 amino acids. The V gene's germline CDR1 is DFQATT and CDR2 SNEGSKA (reference sequence). With V trimmed by 6 bases and J by 7 bases, 8 bases remained unmatched. CDR3 bases read: TGCAGTGCCCCGGACAGGGGGCCTTTAAATTCACCC. This encodes CSAPDRGPLNSP. The entire CDR3 sequence reads CSAPDRGPLNSPLHF.

As concerns this clone: With the read ending 3 residues before the CDR3 end, the germline J gene is used to fill in that end. The rearrangement links TRBV2 to TRBJ1-2, with unresolved D. Per the germline V gene, CDR1 is SNHLY and CDR2 is FYNNEI. CDR3 length equals 11 residues. CDR3: CASSAEEAYTF. The CDR3 DNA, read in part, is TGTGCCAGCAGTGCCGAAGAGGCC. Full variable domain (missing parts from reference TRBV2 and TRBJ1-2): EPEVTQTPSHQVTQMGQEVILRCVPISNHLYFYWYRQILGQKVEFLVSFYNNEISEKSEIFDDQFSVERPDGSNFTLKIRSTKLEDSAMYFCASSAEEAYTFGSGTRLTVV.

Comment on this clone: The read falls 3 residues short of the CDR3 end, and the missing part is taken from the germline J gene. The chain carries TRBV2 and TRBJ2-3; 9 bases match TRBD2. CDR1 and CDR2 from the germline V gene are SNHLY and FYNNEI. This CDR3 region has 15 residues. With 5 bases clipped from V and 2 bases from J, the junction kept 5 bases outside the gene matches. CDR3 DNA (partial): TGTGCCAGCAGTAGTCTAGCGGGACCCACAGATACG. Protein sequence: CASSSLAGPTDT. The CDR3 in its entirety is CASSSLAGPTDTQYF.

Comments on this clone: The CDR3 extends 3 residues past the end of the read, so its final part is completed from the germline J gene. V usage is TRBV5-1 and J usage is TRBJ2-5, with 7 bases fitting TRBD1. Germline loops: CDR1 SGHRS, CDR2 YFSETQ. The CDR3 is made up of 15 amino acids. Trimming at V came to 2 bases and at J to 3 bases, leaving 7 bases not matched to a gene. The sequenced part of the CDR3 DNA is TGCGCCAGCAGCTTTCACGGGACAGCTAAAGAGACC. It codes for CASSFHGTAKET. The whole CDR3 sequence is CASSFHGTAKETQYF.

Comments on this clone: The read finishes 3 residues shy of the CDR3 end, and the germline J gene is used to complete it. The rearrangement links TRBV4-2 to TRBJ1-1, with 11 bases aligning to TRBD1. Germline-derived CDR1 and CDR2 are LGHNA and YNFKEQ. With V trimmed by 4 bases and J by 1 base, 8 bases remained unmatched. This CDR3 has 17 residues. Partial CDR3 DNA: TGTGCCAGCAGCCCAAGGACAGGGGGCGATGGGAACACTGAA. Translated, it gives CASSPRTGGDGNTE. The full-length CDR3 reads as CASSPRTGGDGNTEAFF.

Concerning this clone: Read sequence stops 3 residues before the CDR3 end, and the germline J gene provides the missing end. The chain has TRBV7-9 and TRBJ2-3, with D possibly TRBD1 on 6 matching bases. Germline V gives CDR1 SEHNR, CDR2 FQNEAQ (reference sequence). The CDR3 totals 14 residues. CDR3 DNA, as far as it was read: TGTGCCAGCAGCAGCCGGACAGTGCAAGAGACG. Translated, it gives CASSSRTVQET. Given in full, the CDR3 is CASSSRTVQETQYF.

Of note for this clone: The read falls 3 residues short of the CDR3 end, and the missing part is taken from the germline J gene. The rearrangement joins TRBV5-1 to TRBJ2-2; D is possibly TRBD1 (6 bases). V dropped 7 bases and J dropped 3 bases, with 13 bases sitting between them. Germline CDR1 and CDR2: SGHRS and YFSETQ. The CDR3 consists of 14 residues. CDR3 DNA, as far as it was read: TGCGCCAGCCATCCCCAGGGGTACACCGGGGAG. It is translated as CASHPQGYTGE. The CDR3 in full is CASHPQGYTGELFF. Variable domain in full (rest from reference TRBV5-1 and TRBJ2-2): KAGVTQTPRYLIKTRGQQVTLSCSPISGHRSVSWYQQTPGQGLQFLFEYFSETQRNKGNFPGRFSGRQFSNSRSEMNVSTLELGDSALYLCASHPQGYTGELFFGEGSRLTVL.

With respect to this clone: The read ends 3 residues shy of where the CDR3 ends; the end is completed using the germline J gene. The rearrangement links TRBV18 to TRBJ2-3; 7 positions agree with TRBD1. There are 15 residues in the CDR3. The germline V gene encodes CDR1 KGHSH and CDR2 LQKENI. Partial CDR3 DNA: TGTGCCAGCTCACCGGGACAGCGAAGCAATCAGCCG. Amino acid sequence: CASSPGQRSNQP. The full CDR3 reads CASSPGQRSNQPQYF.

Worth noting for this clone: The read terminates 3 residues ahead of where the CDR3 ends, so the germline J gene completes it. This chain uses TRBV19 with TRBJ1-2; 7 positions agree with TRBD1. The length of the CDR3 is 13 residues. CDR1 is LNHDA and CDR2 is SQIVND in the germline V gene (reference sequence). The sequenced CDR3 bases are TGTGCCAGTATGGGCAGGGGGGCCTACGAC. This translates into CASMGRGAYD. The CDR3 as a whole reads CASMGRGAYDYTF.

Details on this clone: With the read ending 3 residues before the CDR3 end, the germline J gene is used to fill in that end. The gene calls are TRBV18 and TRBJ1-2; D is unresolved. CDR1 is KGHSH and CDR2 is LQKENI in the germline V gene. CDR3 length equals 14 residues. CDR3 sequence reads: CASLKQQADNDYTF. The sequenced CDR3 bases are TGTGCCAGCTTAAAACAGCAAGCAGACAATGAC. The entire variable domain, with the rest obtained from reference TRBV18 and TRBJ1-2, is as follows: NAGVMQNPRHLVRRRGQEARLRCSPMKGHSHVYWYRQLPEEGLKFMVYLQKENIIDESGMPKERFSAEFPKEGPSILRIQQVVRGDSAAYFCASLKQQADNDYTFGSGTRLTVV.

A remark on this clone: From the germline J gene comes the end of the CDR3, since the read stops 3 residues before it. The J gene is TRBJ2-4, the V gene TRBV27; TRBD1 matches 7 bases. CDR1 and CDR2 (germline): MNHEY, SMNVEV (reference sequence). The junction had 11 bases not matched to a gene; V was cut back by 5 bases and J by 7 bases. There are 15 residues in the CDR3. The CDR3 DNA, read in part, is TGTGCCAGCAGTACGAGACAGGGCGTAATGAACATT. Its protein product is CASSTRQGVMNI. Given in full, the CDR3 is CASSTRQGVMNIQYF.

To note about this clone: Read sequence stops 3 residues before the CDR3 end, and the germline J gene provides the missing end. The chain uses TRBV20-1 and TRBJ1-1; 10 bases fit TRBD1. Germline lookup yields CDR1 DFQATT and CDR2 SNEGSKA (reference sequence). V lost 2 bases, J lost 3 bases, and 18 bases stayed unmatched. This CDR3 spans 19 amino acids. The CDR3 spells CSARRVPLWTGGRDTEAFF. Incomplete CDR3 DNA: TGCAGTGCTAGACGGGTCCCCCTCTGGACAGGGGGAAGGGACACTGAA.

A note on this clone: The CDR3 end is not reached by the read, which stops 3 residues before it; the germline J gene fills it in. The chain uses TRBV7-8 and TRBJ2-7, with TRBD2 identical over 9 bases. The J segment lost 2 bases and the V segment lost 4 bases, leaving 6 bases of the junction unmatched. This CDR3 has 15 amino acids. Germline V gene lookup returns CDR1 SGHVS and CDR2 FQNEAQ. The DNA read from the CDR3 is TGTGCCAGCAGCTCCCGGGGCGGGGGGGCCTACGAG. Translated, it gives CASSSRGGGAYE. The complete CDR3 reads CASSSRGGGAYEQYF.

In regard to this clone: The read ends 3 residues before the CDR3 terminus; that terminus is restored from the germline J gene. This rearrangement joins TRBV18 to TRBJ1-4; D not resolved. The germline V and J ends were trimmed by 2 bases and 5 bases, with 6 bases remaining between them. The CDR3 extends over 13 amino acids. Germline CDR1 KGHSH, CDR2 LQKENI. The sequenced CDR3 bases are TGTGCCAGCTCACCAGTAAGGAATGAAAAA. It translates to CASSPVRNEK. From start to end, the CDR3 is CASSPVRNEKLFF.

In regard to this clone: From the germline J gene comes the end of the CDR3, since the read stops 3 residues before it. The rearrangement uses TRBV20-1 and TRBJ1-6; TRBD1 matches 9 bases. Trimming removed 5 bases from V and 7 bases from J; junction bases left unmatched: 9. The CDR3 consists of 15 residues. The germline gives CDR1 DFQATT, CDR2 SNEGSKA (reference sequence). The CDR3 loop is CSAQGQGPYNSPLHF. Partial CDR3 DNA: TGCAGTGCTCAGGGACAGGGACCATACAATTCACCC.